A selection of T cell receptor beta chains follows, all from one sample in a study of T cells in Graves' hyperthyroidism and ophthalmopathy. Via MiXCR, TCRdb re-called the multiplex PCR reads, giving one row per CDR3 protein. There are about 640,000 distinct CDR3 sequences in the sample; less than 25% occur only once, and 34% lies in the top ten. Sequences were obtained from blood. The source is a man younger than 40 with Graves' ophthalmopathy. Each CDR3 is given with its conserved first and last residue. The D gene is left open where the match is weak. Some rows mark clone size as missing; the rest say once, few, many or name a class of expanded clone.

cdr3_length | clone_size | j_call | d_call | v_call | cdr3_nt | cdr3_aa
15 | many | TRBJ2-7 | NA | TRBV11-2 | TGTGCCAGCAGCGCATGGGGTGGGAGGAACGACGAGCAGTACTTC | CASSAWGGRNDEQYF
16 | few | TRBJ2-7 | NA | TRBV9 | TGTGCCAGCAGCTCGAACCGGGACCTAGCCTCTCCCGAGCAGTACTTC | CASSSNRDLASPEQYF
16 | NA | TRBJ2-3 | NA | TRBV20-1 | TGCAGTGCTAGCTACAGGGGACTAGTTGAGAAAGATACGCAGTATTTT | CSASYRGLVEKDTQYF
18 | many | TRBJ2-1 | TRBD2 | TRBV7-8 | TGTGCCAGCAGCTATGGACTAGCGGGATTCAGCTCCTACAATGAGCAGTTCTTC | CASSYGLAGFSSYNEQFF
13 | many | TRBJ1-1 | TRBD1 | TRBV20-1 | TGCAGTGCGATTGGGACAGGGGTCACTGAAGCTTTCTTT | CSAIGTGVTEAFF
12 | NA | TRBJ2-5 | NA | TRBV10-3 | TGTGCCATCAGTGATTCCGGGGGGACCCAGTACTTC | CAISDSGGTQYF
16 | few | TRBJ1-5 | NA | TRBV27 | TGTGCCAGCAGTTCCCTCATAGAGGGCAGCAATCAGCCCCAGCATTTT | CASSSLIEGSNQPQHF
14 | NA | TRBJ1-2 | NA | TRBV24-1 | TGTGCCACCAGTGATATGTCGGGGGTAGGTGGCTACACCTTC | CATSDMSGVGGYTF
16 | few | TRBJ2-1 | TRBD1 | TRBV29-1 | TGCAGCGTTGAAGGTGGCTGGGACAGCAACTACAATGAGCAGTTCTTC | CSVEGGWDSNYNEQFF
15 | few | TRBJ2-7 | NA | TRBV18 | TGTGCCAGCTCACCCGGGGCGAGGGGGGGCTACGAGCAGTACTTC | CASSPGARGGYEQYF
17 | few | TRBJ2-1 | TRBD1 | TRBV13 | TGTGCCAGCAGCTTAGGCCTACCAGGGGGCTCCTACAATGAGCAGTTCTTC | CASSLGLPGGSYNEQFF
12 | NA | TRBJ1-1 | NA | TRBV12-3/TRBV12-4 | TGTGCCAGCAGTTTAGGGGACAATGAAGCTTTCTTT | CASSLGDNEAFF
16 | NA | TRBJ2-2 | TRBD1 | TRBV3-1 | TGTGCCAGCAGCCAAGCAGGGGGCGGTAACACCGGGGAGCTGTTTTTT | CASSQAGGGNTGELFF
16 | NA | TRBJ1-1 | NA | TRBV5-1 | TGCGCCAGCAGCCCCGACAGGATTGGGGGTAACACTGAAGCTTTCTTT | CASSPDRIGGNTEAFF
14 | many | TRBJ1-1 | NA | TRBV28 | TGTGCCAGCAGTGATGACAGGATGAACACTGAAGCTTTCTTT | CASSDDRMNTEAFF
16 | NA | TRBJ2-1 | TRBD2 | TRBV6-5 | TGTGCCAGCAGTTACTCGCCCAGCGGGAGTAGTAATGAGCAGTTCTTC | CASSYSPSGSSNEQFF
12 | NA | TRBJ2-7 | TRBD1 | TRBV30 | TGTGCCTGGGGGACAGGTTCCTACGAGCAGTACTTC | CAWGTGSYEQYF
12 | many | TRBJ2-7 | TRBD2 | TRBV29-1 | TGCAGCGTGCATCTAGCGGACCTCGAGCAGTACTTC | CSVHLADLEQYF
19 | NA | TRBJ2-1 | TRBD2 | TRBV20-1 | TGCAGTGCTAGTGAGCGACTAGCGGGAGTAGCTTTTCGCTACAATGAGCAGTTCTTC | CSASERLAGVAFRYNEQFF
13 | many | TRBJ2-1 | TRBD1 | TRBV13 | TGTGCCAGCAGCCCTCAGGGGGCTAGGGAGCAGTTCTTC | CASSPQGAREQFF
14 | many | TRBJ2-7 | TRBD1 | TRBV6-1 | TGTGCCAGCGGAAGGGACAGGGGCTCCTACGAGCAGTACTTC | CASGRDRGSYEQYF
15 | NA | TRBJ1-6 | NA | TRBV30 | TGTGCCTGGAGTGAATCCGGGACATTCAATTCACCCCTCCACTTT | CAWSESGTFNSPLHF
14 | NA | TRBJ2-7 | TRBD2 | TRBV20-1 | TGCAGTGCTAGACCGCCCGGGACTAGCTACGAGCAGTACTTC | CSARPPGTSYEQYF
13 | few | TRBJ1-1 | NA | TRBV5-1 | TGCGCCAGCAGCTTAGAAAAGAGGACTGAAGCTTTCTTT | CASSLEKRTEAFF
16 | many | TRBJ1-2 | TRBD1 | TRBV2 | TGTGCCAGCACTGCGGTCCGGGACAGGGGCGACTATGGCTACACCTTC | CASTAVRDRGDYGYTF
15 | many | TRBJ2-7 | TRBD2 | TRBV28 | TGTGCCAGCAGTTTAGTAGCGGGAGGGGTCAACGAGCAGTACTTC | CASSLVAGGVNEQYF
16 | few | TRBJ2-7 | TRBD2 | TRBV7-9 | TGTGCCAGCAGCTTAGTGGGACTAGCGGGACCCTACGAGCAGTACTTC | CASSLVGLAGPYEQYF
15 | few | TRBJ2-7 | TRBD1 | TRBV10-3 | TGTGCCATCAGCCCGGGACAGGGGATTACCTACGAGCAGTACTTC | CAISPGQGITYEQYF
16 | few | TRBJ1-2 | TRBD1 | TRBV6-1 | TGTGCCAGCAGTAAAGGACAGGGGGCGCCCCTATCTGGCTACACCTTC | CASSKGQGAPLSGYTF
12 | many | TRBJ1-1 | NA | TRBV6-1 | TGTGCCAGCAGTGCCAACAGGGCTTCAGCTTTCTTT | CASSANRASAFF
15 | NA | TRBJ1-1 | TRBD1 | TRBV19 | TGTGCCAGTAGCCCAGGGACAGGGATTCGGACTGAAGCTTTCTTT | CASSPGTGIRTEAFF
14 | NA | TRBJ2-3 | TRBD2 | TRBV3-1 | TGTGCCACCTCTAGCGGGATCGACACAGATACGCAGTATTTT | CATSSGIDTDTQYF
15 | NA | TRBJ2-3 | NA | TRBV10-1 | TGTGCCAGCAGTAAGACGGGAACTAGCACAGATACGCAGTATTTT | CASSKTGTSTDTQYF
17 | few | TRBJ2-1 | NA | TRBV7-6 | TGTGCCAGCAGCGCAGCCAGGGGCCCTCTCTCCTACAATGAGCAGTTCTTC | CASSAARGPLSYNEQFF
14 | many | TRBJ2-3 | TRBD2 | TRBV20-1 | TGCAGTGCTAGAGGCGGGAGGGACACAGATACGCAGTATTTT | CSARGGRDTDTQYF
14 | many | TRBJ2-5 | TRBD1 | TRBV28 | TGTGCCAGCAGTTCCAGGGACAGGGGGCAGACCCAGTACTTC | CASSSRDRGQTQYF
13 | many | TRBJ1-2 | NA | TRBV11-2 | TGTGCCAGCAGCTTTAGCAGGGACCATGGCTACACCTTC | CASSFSRDHGYTF
13 | NA | TRBJ2-2 | NA | TRBV12-3/TRBV12-4 | TGTGCCAGCAGTGGCGTAAACGCCGGGGAGCTGTTTTTT | CASSGVNAGELFF
17 | NA | TRBJ2-3 | NA | TRBV30 | TGTGCCTGGAGTGTAGGTTTGACTCAACCTAGCACAGATACGCAGTATTTT | CAWSVGLTQPSTDTQYF
15 | NA | TRBJ2-6 | TRBD1 | TRBV6-1 | TGTGCCAGCAGTGTCGGACAGGGTCGGGCCAACGTCCTGACTTTC | CASSVGQGRANVLTF
16 | few | TRBJ2-3 | NA | TRBV4-2 | TGTGCCAGCAGCCAAGAGGTCGGGACAACCACAGATACGCAGTATTTT | CASSQEVGTTTDTQYF
16 | NA | TRBJ1-5 | NA | TRBV7-3 | TGTGCCAGCAGCTTATTCTCCCGGACGCAGAATCAGCCCCAGCATTTT | CASSLFSRTQNQPQHF
15 | NA | TRBJ1-6 | NA | TRBV7-9 | TGTGCCAGCAGCCCGGCGGCAGGGGTTAATTCACCCCTCCACTTT | CASSPAAGVNSPLHF
15 | few | TRBJ2-3 | NA | TRBV24-1 | TGTGCCACCAGTGAGACCGGGACAATCACAGATACGCAGTATTTT | CATSETGTITDTQYF
14 | many | TRBJ2-7 | NA | TRBV6-1 | TGTGCCAGCAGCCCTCGGGGCGGGGACTACGAGCAGTACTTC | CASSPRGGDYEQYF
15 | NA | TRBJ1-6 | NA | TRBV28 | TGTGCCAGCAGTTTTGGGTCCGGTGGGGATTCACCCCTCCACTTT | CASSFGSGGDSPLHF
16 | many | TRBJ2-1 | NA | TRBV20-1 | TGCAGTGCCCCCAGGGCCGGCAGGGGCGGTAGCAATGAGCAGTTCTTC | CSAPRAGRGGSNEQFF
15 | few | TRBJ1-5 | NA | TRBV10-3 | TGTGCCATCAGTGAGACGGAGTTGGGCAATCAGCCCCAGCATTTT | CAISETELGNQPQHF
13 | few | TRBJ2-7 | TRBD1 | TRBV5-8 | TGTGCCAGCAGGGTGACAGGGGAGAGCGAGCAGTACTTC | CASRVTGESEQYF
13 | NA | TRBJ2-1 | TRBD1 | TRBV10-3 | TGTGCCATCAGTGAGTCGGGACAGAATGAGCAGTTCTTC | CAISESGQNEQFF
14 | few | TRBJ2-4 | NA | TRBV30 | TGTGCCTGTCCCGGAGGACCACTAAAAAACATTCAGTACTTC | CACPGGPLKNIQYF
14 | NA | TRBJ2-7 | TRBD2 | TRBV20-1 | TGCAGTGCTAGAGTCCTAGCGGGAGTCAACGAGCAGTACTTC | CSARVLAGVNEQYF
17 | few | TRBJ2-7 | TRBD2 | TRBV13 | TGTGCCAGCAGCTGGGGACTAGCGGGAGAAACCTCCTACGAGCAGTACTTC | CASSWGLAGETSYEQYF
16 | many | TRBJ2-7 | NA | TRBV28 | TGTGCCAGCAGTCTAGGGGGCGGGAGTAGATCCTACGAGCAGTACTTC | CASSLGGGSRSYEQYF